The 16 T cell receptor beta chains given below trace back to one sample, sequenced in a study of T-cell reconstitution after alpha-beta-depleted transplantation in children. A library of TCRbeta sequences, prepared with unique molecular identifiers, was generated. TCRdb re-called the PCR reads through MiXCR, storing one row per CDR3 protein. The sample gives 500,000 or so distinct CDR3 sequences, about 33% of which show up once; 2% to 2.5% is in the top ten. The sample consisted of PBMCs from the stem cell graft donor, taken from the stem cell graft. These receptors were taken from a human donor who donated a stem cell graft to a child with aplastic anemia.

This chain links TRBV5-1 with TRBJ2-7; 13 bases align to TRBD2. Germline CDR1 SGHRS, CDR2 YFSETQ. The CDR3 covers 19 residues. V dropped 9 bases and J dropped 0; count of bases not matched to a gene: 18. CDR3 DNA sequence: TGCGCCATCGACACCCTCACTAGCGGGAGGGCGTTCTACTCCTACGAGCAGTACTTC. Translated, it gives CAIDTLTSGRAFYSYEQYF.

This chain connects TRBV5-4 to TRBJ2-4, with 9 nucleotides matching TRBD1. The CDR3 runs 17 residues. Unmatched junction bases numbered 9, after V lost 4 bases and J lost 1 base. Germline V gene lookup returns CDR1 SGHNT and CDR2 YYREEE (reference sequence). This CDR3 is CASSRKQGALAKNIQYF. The CDR3 DNA sequence: TGTGCCAGCAGCCGTAAACAGGGGGCCCTGGCCAAAAACATTCAGTACTTC.

This clonotype has just a few counts. The chain has TRBV10-3 and TRBJ2-7; D is ambiguous. The CDR3 loop spans 12 amino acids. With 4 bases removed from V and 3 bases from J, the gap between germline ends came to 7 bases. Germline lookup yields CDR1 ENHRY and CDR2 SYGVKD. The CDR3: CAISAKFYEQYF. CDR3 DNA sequence: TGTGCCATCAGTGCGAAGTTCTACGAGCAGTACTTC.

There are a few counts of this clonotype. The rearrangement uses TRBV5-1 and TRBJ2-1; 7 bases align to TRBD1. Germline CDR1 is SGHRS and CDR2 is YFSETQ. V gave up 2 bases and J gave up 4 bases; unmatched junction bases: 12. CDR3 length: 17 amino acids. CDR3 in DNA: TGCGCCAGCAGCTTCGCTCAGGGGGAGATGGATTACAATGAGCAGTTCTTC. Translated: CASSFAQGEMDYNEQFF.

The table lists this clonotype with a few counts. J is TRBJ1-1 and V is TRBV7-2; unclear D gene. The CDR3 spans 14 residues. Trimming shortened V by 7 bases and J by 0 bases, and 12 bases separated the two germline ends. Germline-derived CDR1 and CDR2 are SGHTA and FQGNSA. The CDR3 protein is CASTNPGMNTEAFF. The DNA for the CDR3 is TGTGCCAGCACCAACCCAGGCATGAACACTGAAGCTTTCTTT. Complete variable domain (other parts from reference TRBV7-2 and TRBJ1-1): GAGVSQSPSNKVTEKGKDVELRCDPISGHTALYWYRQSLGQGLEFLIYFQGNSAPDKSGLPSDRFSAERTGGSVSTLTIQRTQQEDSAVYLCASTNPGMNTEAFFGQGTRLTVV.

The chain links TRBV25-1 to TRBJ2-7; 10 bases line up with TRBD1. V gave up 6 bases and J gave up 5 bases; unmatched junction bases: 4. There are 13 residues in the CDR3. The germline V gene encodes CDR1 MGHDK and CDR2 SYGVNS. This CDR3 is CASRGTGEHEQYF. The CDR3 DNA is TGTGCCAGCAGGGGGACAGGGGAGCACGAGCAGTACTTC.

Concerning this clonotype: The limits of the CDR3 on the DNA are not certain, so only TCRdb's listed CDR3 is given. This sequence joins TRBV27 and TRBJ2-7; the D call of TRBD2 is as the table states it, not checked on the DNA. The CDR3 comprises 14 residues, both ends counted. Germline lookup yields CDR1 MNHEY and CDR2 SMNVEV (reference sequence). The CDR3: CASSSSDSLYEQYF.

This clonotype was observed a few times. This sequence joins TRBV28 and TRBJ1-6; maybe TRBD1 (6 bases). V shed 5 bases and J shed 10 bases, with 12 bases lying between them. The V gene's germline CDR1 is MDHEN and CDR2 SYDVKM. There are 13 residues in the CDR3. The CDR3 nucleotides are TGTGCCAGCAGTCTACGACAGGAATCACCCCTCCACTTT. As protein: CASSLRQESPLHF.

This clonotype was recorded a few times. This rearrangement joins TRBV20-1 to TRBJ2-4; perhaps TRBD2 as D (5 bases). V lost 4 bases to trimming and J lost 6 bases, with 16 bases between them. Germline V lookup: CDR1 DFQATT, CDR2 SNEGSKA (reference sequence). The CDR3 spans 14 residues. The CDR3 loop is CSAIRTLGGNIQYF. The CDR3 DNA reads TGCAGTGCTATCAGGACTTTGGGCGGAAACATTCAGTACTTC.

As to this clonotype: The junction does not match germline at one end; this may be a read error. This chain links TRBV30 with TRBJ2-1; 8 nucleotides agree with TRBD2. Germline assignment: CDR1 GTSNPN and CDR2 SVGIG (reference sequence). The CDR3 is 11 residues long. The CDR3 nucleotides read TGTGCCTGGAGTGTACTAGCGGAGCGGTTCTTC. Encoded protein: CAWSVLAERFF.

The J gene is TRBJ2-3, the V gene TRBV7-2; weak D call: TRBD2 (6 bases). CDR1 and CDR2 (germline): SGHTA, FQGNSA. This CDR3 contains 15 residues. Trimming took off 6 bases at V and 1 base at J, with 14 bases between the two ends. CDR3 amino acids: CASRNAGTGTDTQYF. In DNA, the CDR3 is TGTGCCAGCAGGAATGCTGGGACTGGCACAGATACGCAGTATTTT.

This chain links TRBV15 with TRBJ2-7; D ambiguous. Germline V CDR1 and CDR2: LNHNV, YYDKDF (reference sequence). Trimming left V 0 bases short and J 7 bases short, with 10 bases between. CDR3 length equals 13 residues. This chain's CDR3 is CATSRDQVGEQYV. The CDR3 DNA reads as TGTGCCACCAGCAGAGATCAGGTGGGGGAGCAGTACGTC.

V usage is TRBV7-9 and J usage is TRBJ1-6; no clear D. Trimming removed 6 bases at V and 3 bases at J, with 15 bases between. In germline, CDR1 is SEHNR, CDR2 FQNEAQ (reference sequence). The CDR3 spans 16 residues. CDR3 in amino acids: CASRSGEQIYNSPLHF. Here the CDR3 DNA reads TGTGCCAGCAGATCCGGCGAACAGATCTATAATTCACCCCTCCACTTT.

This sequence joins TRBV20-1 and TRBJ2-2, with D possibly being TRBD1 or TRBD2 (5 bases each). Germline CDR1 reads DFQATT; CDR2 reads SNEGSKA (reference sequence). Trimming removed 1 base at V and 3 bases at J, with 9 bases between. The CDR3 loop spans 14 amino acids. CDR3 amino acids: CSARAGTDTGELFF. The CDR3 DNA follows: TGCAGTGCTAGAGCAGGGACGGACACCGGGGAGCTGTTTTTT.

The chain joins TRBV15 to TRBJ1-5; D perhaps matches TRBD1 (5 bases). The V gene lost 9 bases and the J gene lost 0 bases, with 18 bases spanning the gap. The CDR3 is 16 residues long. The germline V gene has CDR1 LNHNV and CDR2 YYDKDF (reference sequence). CDR3 in DNA: TGTGCCACTCGCAGGGACGAGATGGCTAGCAATCAGCCCCAGCATTTT. Encoded protein: CATRRDEMASNQPQHF.

The chain has TRBV29-1 and TRBJ1-4; no firm D call. V was shortened by 4 bases and J by 7 bases, with 7 bases between the two germline ends. Germline values: CDR1 SQVTM, CDR2 ANQGSEA. The length of the CDR3 is 11 residues. The CDR3 DNA reads TGCAGCGTTGCCGTTCGTGAAAAACTGTTTTTT. Protein: CSVAVREKLFF. The complete variable domain, with remaining parts taken from reference TRBV29-1 and TRBJ1-4, reads SAVISQKPSRDICQRGTSLTIQCQVDSQVTMMFWYRQQPGQSLTLIATANQGSEATYESGFVIDKFPISRPNLTFSTLTVSNMSPEDSSIYLCSVAVREKLFFGSGTQLSVL.